A selection of T cell receptor beta chains follows, all from one sample in a study of molecular identifiers for immune sequencing clone quantification. A single record per CDR3 protein comes from TCRdb applying MiXCR to the PCR reads. The repertoire has nearly 650,000 distinct CDR3 sequences, about 25% of them found once; the top ten carry about 0.78%. Sequencing was carried out using naive CD8+ T cells from blood, with Jurkat cell RNA spiked in. The receptors were gathered from a human donor in good health. Some libraries in this study had Jurkat cell RNA spiked in. Both conserved end residues are part of each CDR3. Each record gives: V gene, clone size, D gene, J gene, CDR3 protein, CDR3 DNA. D genes are given only for firm matches. For some rows the clone size is stated as once, few or many, or as a class when expanded; others skip it.

TRBV19	once	TRBD2	TRBJ2-2	CASSMLAGINTGELFF	TGTGCCAGTAGTATGCTAGCGGGAATTAACACCGGGGAGCTGTTTTTT
TRBV24-1	few	TRBD2	TRBJ2-1	CATNQAGYGEQFF	TGTGCCACCAACCAAGCGGGATATGGTGAGCAGTTCTTC
TRBV12-3/TRBV12-4	many	.	TRBJ1-6	CASSLWAGQRNSPLHF	TGTGCCAGCAGTTTATGGGCAGGCCAGCGGAATTCACCCCTCCACTTT
TRBV6-5	few	.	TRBJ2-7	CASSYFSGMIYEQYF	TGTGCCAGCAGTTATTTCTCAGGGATGATCTACGAGCAGTACTTC
TRBV20-1	many	.	TRBJ1-1	CSAPGLNTEAFF	TGCAGTGCTCCCGGTCTGAACACTGAAGCTTTCTTT
TRBV5-6	.	TRBD1	TRBJ1-1	CASNATSTGVNTEAFF	TGTGCCAGCAACGCCACTTCAACAGGGGTGAACACTGAAGCTTTCTTT
TRBV20-1	once	.	TRBJ2-7	CSARGLCSSYEQYF	TGCAGTGCTAGAGGTCTGTGCAGCTCCTACGAGCAGTACTTC
TRBV2	.	.	TRBJ2-2	CASMGSTGELFF	TGTGCCAGCATGGGCAGCACCGGGGAGCTGTTTTTT
TRBV9	few	.	TRBJ2-3	CASSPAPGDKQYF	TGTGCCAGCAGCCCCGCCCCGGGGGACAAGCAGTATTTT
TRBV7-9	many	TRBD1	TRBJ2-6	CASSLTRNRGLGANVLTF	TGTGCCAGCAGCTTGACTAGGAACAGGGGGCTGGGGGCCAACGTCCTGACTTTC
TRBV27	.	.	TRBJ2-7	CASSLGPMGEQYF	TGTGCCAGCAGTTTAGGTCCCATGGGAGAGCAGTACTTC
TRBV7-9	.	TRBD2	TRBJ2-7	CACSTPSGRAAYEQYF	TGTGCCTGCAGCACCCCAAGCGGGAGGGCCGCCTACGAGCAGTACTTC
TRBV27	few	.	TRBJ2-7	CASSLGPYYEQYF	TGTGCCAGCAGTTTGGGACCTTACTACGAGCAGTACTTC
TRBV28	many	.	TRBJ1-5	CASSIGTQSNQPQHF	TGTGCCAGCAGTATCGGGACGCAAAGCAATCAGCCCCAGCATTTT
TRBV2	many	.	TRBJ2-3	CAATETRASTDTQYF	TGTGCCGCTACCGAGACTCGAGCTAGCACAGATACGCAGTATTTT
TRBV7-9	many	.	TRBJ1-1	CASSSRQTMNTEAFF	TGTGCCAGCAGCTCCAGACAAACTATGAACACTGAAGCTTTCTTT
TRBV9	.	.	TRBJ2-2	CASGVEGHGELFF	TGTGCCAGCGGCGTGGAGGGCCACGGGGAGCTGTTTTTT
TRBV2	.	TRBD2	TRBJ2-7	CASTSGSYEQYF	TGTGCCAGCACTAGCGGCTCCTACGAGCAGTACTTC
TRBV7-9	.	TRBD1	TRBJ2-7	CVSSIGDSYPYEQYF	TGTGTCAGCAGCATAGGGGACAGTTACCCCTACGAGCAGTACTTC
TRBV19	many	TRBD1	TRBJ1-1	CASRWTGGNTEAFF	TGTGCCAGTAGATGGACAGGGGGGAACACTGAAGCTTTCTTT
TRBV6-2/TRBV6-3	.	.	TRBJ2-5	CASSYRLTKETQYF	TGTGCCAGCAGTTACCGGCTGACGAAAGAGACCCAGTACTTC
TRBV4-3	many	.	TRBJ2-7	CASSQELVGTYEQYF	TGCGCCAGCAGCCAAGAATTGGTTGGGACCTACGAGCAGTACTTC
TRBV30	few	.	TRBJ2-2	CAWSFGTGELFF	TGTGCCTGGAGTTTCGGCACCGGGGAGCTGTTTTTT
TRBV30	few	TRBD1	TRBJ1-1	CAWGQDRALMGAFF	TGTGCCTGGGGCCAGGACAGGGCCCTAATGGGAGCTTTCTTT
TRBV4-3	.	.	TRBJ2-3	CASSYRGRRELGTDTQYF	TGCGCCAGCAGTTACAGGGGTAGGCGGGAGTTGGGCACAGATACGCAGTATTTT
TRBV7-6	few	TRBD2	TRBJ2-1	CASSSTSGGIYNEQFF	TGTGCCAGCAGCTCTACTAGCGGGGGCATCTACAATGAGCAGTTCTTC
TRBV7-8	few	TRBD1	TRBJ1-3	CASSYRQGANSGNTIYF	TGTGCCAGCAGCTATAGACAGGGGGCAAACTCTGGAAACACCATATATTTT
TRBV4-1	many	.	TRBJ2-7	CASSQETGGLYEQYF	TGCGCCAGCAGCCAAGAGACAGGAGGATTATACGAGCAGTACTTC
TRBV5-5	few	TRBD1	TRBJ2-7	CASSSPEATGGVYEQYF	TGTGCCAGCAGCTCGCCGGAAGCGACAGGGGGCGTTTACGAGCAGTACTTC
TRBV11-2	few	.	TRBJ2-1	CASSPVGYDEQFF	TGTGCCAGCAGCCCAGTGGGTTACGATGAGCAGTTCTTC
TRBV18	.	.	TRBJ1-1	CTSSPPEGYTEAFF	TGTACCAGCTCGCCCCCTGAGGGGTATACTGAAGCTTTCTTT
TRBV27	few	TRBD2	TRBJ2-2	CASSLVFASGNTGELFF	TGTGCCAGCAGTTTAGTCTTTGCTAGCGGGAACACCGGGGAGCTGTTTTTT
TRBV18	many	.	TRBJ1-1	CASSPPLLNTEAFF	TGTGCCAGCTCACCACCGTTGTTGAACACTGAAGCTTTCTTT
TRBV6-1	.	.	TRBJ1-1	CASSEDLDISLLNTEAFF	TGTGCCAGCAGTGAAGACCTGGACATCTCTCTGCTGAACACTGAAGCTTTCTTT
TRBV28	.	.	TRBJ2-7	CASSDPTPTYEQYF	TGTGCCAGCAGCGATCCCACCCCCACCTACGAGCAGTACTTC
TRBV20-1	many	.	TRBJ1-1	CSARDEASFEAFF	TGCAGTGCTAGAGATGAGGCCAGCTTTGAAGCTTTCTTT
TRBV27	few	TRBD1	TRBJ1-5	CASSYIGQGANQPQHF	TGTGCCAGCAGTTACATCGGACAGGGGGCTAATCAGCCCCAGCATTTT
TRBV6-5	few	.	TRBJ2-1	CASSYAGAGDEQFF	TGTGCCAGCAGTTACGCGGGGGCCGGGGATGAGCAGTTCTTC
TRBV6-1	few	.	TRBJ1-5	CASSEPAREVGQPQHF	TGTGCCAGCAGTGAACCGGCCAGGGAGGTTGGTCAGCCCCAGCATTTT
TRBV4-1	few	.	TRBJ1-1	CASSQAKEQPYTEAFF	TGCGCCAGCAGCCAAGCCAAGGAACAGCCGTACACTGAAGCTTTCTTT
TRBV4-3	many	.	TRBJ1-1	CASSQDRRNTEAFF	TGCGCCAGCAGCCAAGATCGAAGGAACACTGAAGCTTTCTTT
TRBV12-3/TRBV12-4	many	.	TRBJ2-4	CASSLGVNIQYF	TGTGCCAGCAGTTTAGGAGTAAACATTCAGTACTTC
TRBV6-1	.	.	TRBJ1-5	CANSEPRSNQPQHF	TGTGCCAACAGTGAGCCAAGGAGCAATCAGCCCCAGCATTTT
TRBV27	few	.	TRBJ1-1	CASSPSGGEFTEAFF	TGTGCCAGCAGTCCCTCCGGGGGGGAATTCACTGAAGCTTTCTTT
TRBV12-3/TRBV12-4	many	.	TRBJ1-4	CASSLEDREKLFF	TGTGCCAGCAGTTTAGAGGATCGTGAAAAACTGTTTTTT
TRBV4-3	many	.	TRBJ1-3	CASSQDKLSGNTIYF	TGCGCCAGCAGCCAAGATAAGCTCTCTGGAAACACCATATATTTT
TRBV11-3	few	TRBD1	TRBJ2-4	CASSPQTGGRVGTQDIQYF	TGTGCCAGCAGCCCCCAAACAGGGGGCAGGGTAGGGACGCAGGACATTCAGTACTTC
TRBV7-9	many	.	TRBJ2-3	CASSPRQAGLTDTQYF	TGTGCCAGCAGCCCTCGGCAGGCTGGTCTGACAGATACGCAGTATTTT
TRBV28	.	TRBD2	TRBJ2-1	CASSTSGSFHEQFF	TGTGCCAGCTCGACTAGCGGGAGCTTCCATGAGCAGTTCTTC
TRBV12-3/TRBV12-4	.	.	TRBJ2-7	CASSPEGLAGRSYEQYF	TGTGCCAGCAGTCCGGAAGGGCTTGCGGGGCGCTCCTACGAGCAGTACTTC
TRBV4-1	.	.	TRBJ1-5	CASSTGGYQPQHF	TGCGCCAGCAGCACCGGGGGGTATCAGCCCCAGCATTTT
TRBV3-1	.	.	TRBJ2-5	CASSPGLEQETQYF	TGTGCCAGCAGCCCGGGACTGGAACAAGAGACCCAGTACTTC
TRBV5-1	.	.	TRBJ1-1	CARRGRPMPPAAFF	TGCGCCCGCCGTGGCCGTCCCATGCCCCCTGCAGCTTTCTTT
TRBV7-9	few	.	TRBJ2-7	CASRSWERSYEQYF	TGTGCCAGCAGGTCCTGGGAGAGGAGTTACGAGCAGTACTTC
TRBV23-1	.	TRBD2	TRBJ2-2	CASSLSGRHTGELFF	TGCGCCAGCAGTCTAAGCGGGAGGCACACCGGGGAGCTGTTTTTT
TRBV9	many	TRBD2	TRBJ2-6	CASSVTGGPSGANVLTF	TGTGCCAGCAGCGTGACGGGAGGGCCGTCTGGGGCCAACGTCCTGACTTTC
TRBV6-6	many	.	TRBJ2-3	CASSSLGTDTQYF	TGTGCCAGCAGTTCCTTAGGCACAGATACGCAGTATTTT